This T cell receptor (beta chain) was sequenced during a study of blood T cell repertoires in COVID-19. Whole-study context: Acute-phase and convalescent COVID-19 samples originated in the United States, Italy and Spain. Nucleic acid was either cDNA or gDNA, and it came from T cells, B-cell-depleted T cells, or PBMCs.

How the authors handled the data: How many nucleated cells were present was estimated from reference gene primer amplification. Method: immunoSEQ multiplex PCR; TCRdb's copy keeps in-frame clones and lacks some. V, J and clone size derive from that table, while D and trimming were established from the DNA sequence. This sample has 9,500 to 12,000 clones, with 88% found just once. V trimming: 6 bases; J trimming: 7 bases; junction bases outside the gene matches: 16. CDR1 is SGHTA and CDR2 is FQGTGA in the germline V gene. CDR3 length equals 17 residues. The sequencing sample was made of peripheral blood. The source of this sequence is a human donor in a cohort sampled during active COVID-19. The chain links TRBV7-3 to TRBJ2-5, with TRBD1 identical over 11 bases. CDR3: CASSPNPRTGGGGTQYF. The DNA for the CDR3 is TGTGCCAGCAGTCCAAACCCGAGGACAGGGGGCGGGGGGACCCAGTACTTC.